This TCR beta chain is drawn from a study of cytomegalovirus exposure and HLA in healthy donors. Study-level findings and limits: Under in vitro conditions, three CMV-associated chains were confirmed as specific for CMV antigens. Among immune exposure information, only CMV serostatus was available. Later work associated over 15,000 TCR beta sequences with HLA alleles at 0.05 false discovery rate. Later on, an analysis showed TCR association rates differing by HLA locus, with DRB1 the most and HLA-C the fewest.

With 60 Vbeta and 13 Jbeta primers, the PCR was carried out. Using immunoSEQ multiplex PCR, the repertoire was profiled, and TCRdb retains in-frame clones only, with some absent. The profile shows about 150,000 clones, 75% to 85% of them singletons. For this clone: The antigen is not known.

Germline V gene sequence: CDR1 MNHEY, CDR2 SMNVEV (reference sequence). The CDR3 consists of 13 residues. V was trimmed by 7 bases and J by 3 bases, leaving 10 bases between them. This sequence was found in a woman aged 40 to 55 in good health and CMV-seropositive. Sample: PBMCs. This chain uses TRBV27 with TRBJ2-1; the D gene is possibly TRBD2 (6 bases). The CDR3 bases are TGTGCCAGCAAACGGGGGATCTACAATGAGCAGTTCTTC. Translation gives CASKRGIYNEQFF.